Listed below are T cell receptor beta chains from one sample, sequenced in a study of blood T cells in healthy people across ages. One entry per CDR3 protein, called by TCRdb with MiXCR from the 5' RACE reads. The sample yields over 1.5 million distinct CDR3 sequences, approximately 50% seen once. Sequencing was done on a sample of blood. The origin of the receptors is a woman between 35 and 50 years old in good health. Both conserved end residues are part of each CDR3. The D gene is left open where the match is weak. Not all rows give a size; the values are once, few, many and, for expanded clones, a class.

TRBD1	TRBV13	TRBJ2-7	NA	CASSPLPPGTAYEQYF	TGTGCCAGCAGCCCTCTTCCCCCCGGGACAGCCTACGAGCAGTACTTC
TRBD1	TRBV28	TRBJ2-4	few	CASSAGQGVGKNIQYF	TGTGCCAGCAGTGCGGGACAGGGAGTTGGGAAAAACATTCAGTACTTC
NA	TRBV9	TRBJ1-6	NA	CASSVDTLSPLHF	TGTGCCAGCAGCGTAGATACACTTTCACCCCTCCACTTT
NA	TRBV25-1	TRBJ1-2	few	CASSPALFHGYTF	TGTGCCAGCAGCCCGGCTTTGTTCCATGGCTACACCTTC
TRBD1	TRBV20-1	TRBJ2-7	few	CSARALQGSTYEQYF	TGCAGTGCTAGAGCGTTACAGGGGTCAACCTACGAGCAGTACTTC
NA	TRBV6-6	TRBJ1-2	NA	CASSYAASGGGYTF	TGTGCCAGCAGTTACGCGGCGAGCGGCGGGGGCTACACCTTC
NA	TRBV28	TRBJ2-7	few	CASSFRRDPSYEQYF	TGTGCCAGCAGTTTTCGGAGGGACCCCTCCTACGAGCAGTACTTC
NA	TRBV6-5	TRBJ2-7	NA	CATFKQGAYEQYF	TGTGCCACCTTCAAACAGGGTGCCTACGAGCAGTACTTC
NA	TRBV6-5	TRBJ2-7	NA	CASSPLGREIGDEQYF	TGTGCCAGCAGCCCCCTGGGACGGGAGATCGGCGACGAGCAGTACTTC
TRBD2	TRBV2	TRBJ2-3	NA	CASSTSGVEDTQYF	TGTGCCAGCAGCACTAGCGGGGTTGAAGATACGCAGTATTTT
NA	TRBV28	TRBJ2-3	NA	CTSSPLSTDTQYF	TGTACCAGCAGTCCTCTTAGCACAGATACGCAGTATTTT
NA	TRBV12-3/TRBV12-4	TRBJ1-2	few	CASSLTGFIHGYTF	TGTGCCAGCAGTTTAACAGGGTTTATCCATGGCTACACCTTC
TRBD1	TRBV28	TRBJ2-5	NA	CASSLPQGAYEETQYF	TGTGCCAGCAGTTTACCCCAGGGGGCTTATGAGGAGACCCAGTACTTC
TRBD1	TRBV29-1	TRBJ2-7	NA	CSVDVRGYEQYF	TGCAGCGTTGATGTCAGGGGGTACGAGCAGTACTTC
TRBD1	TRBV19	TRBJ1-2	few	CASSGQGMNGYTF	TGTGCCAGTAGTGGACAGGGGATGAATGGCTACACCTTC
TRBD1	TRBV6-2/TRBV6-3	TRBJ1-1	NA	CASSETGWTEAFF	TGTGCCAGCTCAGAGACAGGGTGGACTGAAGCTTTCTTT
TRBD2	TRBV4-2	TRBJ2-1	NA	CASSQDAGVGEQFF	TGTGCCAGCAGCCAAGATGCGGGGGTTGGCGAGCAGTTCTTC
NA	TRBV6-5	TRBJ2-5	few	CASSQIHQETQYF	TGTGCCAGCAGTCAGATCCATCAAGAGACCCAGTACTTC
NA	TRBV29-1	TRBJ1-2	NA	CSVGGGDLGYTF	TGCAGCGTTGGGGGGGGGGACCTAGGCTACACCTTC
TRBD2	TRBV6-6	TRBJ2-1	NA	CASTHGGTYNEQFF	TGTGCCAGCACCCACGGGGGGACCTACAATGAGCAGTTCTTC
NA	TRBV4-2	TRBJ1-4	NA	CASSQDLTGVVATNEKLFF	TGTGCCAGCAGCCAAGACTTAACGGGGGTTGTAGCGACTAATGAAAAACTGTTTTTT
NA	TRBV7-9	TRBJ2-3	once	CASSLEAASTDTRYF	TGTGCCAGCAGCTTAGAAGCGGCTAGCACAGATACGCGGTATTTT
NA	TRBV6-2/TRBV6-3	TRBJ2-4	few	CASSYSDVAKNIQYF	TGTGCCAGCAGTTACTCCGACGTAGCCAAAAACATTCAGTACTTC
NA	TRBV7-2	TRBJ1-2	NA	CASSLSAIDGYTF	TGTGCCAGCAGCTTATCGGCGATCGATGGCTACACCTTC
NA	TRBV5-1	TRBJ1-4	few	CASSLSGSSNEKLFF	TGCGCCAGCAGCTTAAGCGGCAGCTCTAATGAAAAACTGTTTTTT
NA	TRBV2	TRBJ2-7	NA	CASSEAGSVEQYF	TGTGCCAGCAGTGAGGCAGGGTCAGTCGAGCAGTACTTC
NA	TRBV6-5	TRBJ1-1	NA	CASSYRIGNTEAFF	TGTGCCAGCAGTTATCGTATCGGGAACACTGAAGCTTTCTTT
NA	TRBV11-1	TRBJ2-2	NA	CASSLTPSFTGELFF	TGTGCCAGCAGCTTAACCCCCTCCTTCACCGGGGAGCTGTTTTTT
NA	TRBV9	TRBJ2-7	many	CASSVDSTTEQYF	TGTGCCAGCAGCGTAGATTCGACAACCGAGCAGTACTTC
NA	TRBV10-3	TRBJ1-2	few	CALLRYGYTF	TGTGCCTTGCTTCGGTATGGCTACACCTTC
NA	TRBV5-1	TRBJ2-1	few	CASSRKGGTGEQFF	TGCGCCAGCAGTCGGAAGGGGGGGACCGGGGAGCAGTTCTTC
NA	TRBV6-1	TRBJ2-4	NA	CASTGGGHTRGNIQYF	TGTGCCAGCACCGGAGGGGGACATACTAGGGGAAACATTCAGTACTTC
NA	TRBV4-2	TRBJ1-2	few	CASSQAISAGYTF	TGTGCCAGCAGCCAAGCGATTTCGGCTGGCTACACCTTC
NA	TRBV27	TRBJ1-2	NA	CASSLVAHAGDGYTF	TGTGCCAGCAGTTTAGTGGCGCACGCAGGGGATGGCTACACCTTC
NA	TRBV18	TRBJ2-1	NA	CASSQTGGTGYNEQFF	TGTGCCAGCTCGCAGACAGGAGGGACTGGATACAATGAGCAGTTCTTC
NA	TRBV28	TRBJ1-2	NA	CASGGTYGYTF	TGTGCCAGCGGGGGCACCTATGGCTACACCTTC
NA	TRBV20-1	TRBJ2-7	NA	CSARADRSYEQYF	TGCAGTGCTAGAGCAGACAGGAGCTACGAGCAGTACTTC
TRBD2	TRBV24-1	TRBJ2-7	few	CATSDVAGVHNEQYF	TGTGCCACCAGTGATGTAGCGGGGGTCCACAATGAGCAGTACTTC
NA	TRBV7-2	TRBJ2-1	NA	CASSSWTRGNEQFF	TGTGCCAGCAGCTCCTGGACGAGAGGTAATGAGCAGTTCTTC
TRBD1	TRBV4-2	TRBJ1-2	NA	CASSGRDSYGYTF	TGTGCCAGCAGCGGCCGGGACAGCTATGGTTACACCTTC
TRBD2	TRBV20-1	TRBJ2-4	few	CSARRTSGGKNIQYF	TGCAGTGCTAGAAGGACTAGCGGGGGGAAAAACATTCAGTACTTC
NA	TRBV6-6	TRBJ2-7	few	CASSYNRISYEQYF	TGTGCCAGCAGTTACAACCGAATCTCCTACGAGCAGTACTTC
NA	TRBV6-2/TRBV6-3	TRBJ1-2	NA	CASSSRSPSSYGYTF	TGTGCCAGCAGTTCCCGAAGCCCCTCTAGTTATGGCTACACCTTC
TRBD1	TRBV20-1	TRBJ2-7	NA	CSASPEDRVYEQYF	TGCAGTGCTAGCCCCGAGGACAGGGTCTACGAGCAGTACTTC